The entry below gives a single T cell receptor beta chain sequence along with its context. These data originate in a study of neoadjuvant anti-PD-1 for oral cavity cancer. This CDR3 has 15 amino acids. Germline-derived CDR1 and CDR2 are SQVTM and ANQGSEA. V dropped 7 bases and J dropped 8; count of bases not matched to a gene: 15. Indicated time point: after neoadjuvant nivolumab, at surgical resection. Blood cells were analyzed directly, without culture or expansion. Clones were sequenced by immunoSEQ multiplex PCR, and TCRdb holds only the in-frame ones, with some missing. The sample records 8,000 or so clones, approximately 60% being singletons.

The sequence was obtained from a person aged 35-80 years with oral cavity squamous cell carcinoma. The sequenced sample was PBMCs, obtained after nivolumab (anti-PD-1) treatment. This chain links TRBV29-1 with TRBJ1-4, with 8 bases that match TRBD1. CDR3 in DNA: TGCAGCGCCGCGCAGACAGGGGTGGATAGCGAAAAACTGTTTTTT. Translating it yields CSAAQTGVDSEKLFF.